Below are 11 T cell receptor beta chains sequenced from a single sample in a study of shared clonotypes between healthy human individuals. Only in-frame clones appear in the TCRdb table, and some are missing; sequencing was by immunoSEQ multiplex PCR. The table has some 2.3 million clones, approximately 95% seen once. Sequenced input: naive CD4+ T cells from PBMCs. The subset here: CD45RA+ positively selected. These receptors all come from a young man in good health. Some clones in this sample may be carry-over from other donors' samples.

CDR3 coding DNA: TGCAGCGCCACAGGCGCATACTCTGGGGCCAACGTCCTGACTTTC. Its translation is CSATGAYSGANVLTF. The chain combines TRBV29-1 with TRBJ2-6; D is perhaps TRBD1 (5 bases). The CDR3 loop spans 15 amino acids. Germline CDR1 and CDR2: SQVTM and ANQGSEA. Trimming pared 7 bases from V and 0 bases from J, leaving 13 bases between.

Notes on this clone: This sample also contains other DNA sequences that code for the same CDR3. The CDR3 here is CASSVTGNTGELFF. In DNA, the CDR3 is TGTGCCAGCAGCGTAACAGGGAACACCGGGGAGCTGTTTTTT. This chain uses TRBV9 with TRBJ2-2, with TRBD1 as a possible D gene (5 bases). The CDR3 is 14 residues long. Germline loops: CDR1 SGDLS, CDR2 YYNGEE. V was trimmed by 1 base and J by 1 base, leaving 5 bases between them.

The rearrangement joins TRBV20-1 to TRBJ2-1, with 7 bases lining up with TRBD1. CDR1 is DFQATT and CDR2 is SNEGSKA in the germline V gene (reference sequence). The V and J ends lost 2 bases and 15 bases, in that order; junction bases with no gene match: 7. CDR3 length equals 11 residues. The CDR3 sequence is CSARYGTDPFF. The CDR3 nucleotides read TGCAGTGCTAGATACGGGACAGACCCGTTCTTC.

The rearrangement uses TRBV28 and TRBJ2-3; D might be TRBD2 (5 bases). Trimming shortened V by 3 bases and J by 4 bases, and 17 bases separated the two germline ends. Per the germline V gene, CDR1 is MDHEN and CDR2 is SYDVKM. CDR3 size: 16 residues. CDR3 nucleotides: TGTGCCAGCAGTTTCAGTCCAGCGGCGAACGCAGATACGCAGTATTTT. Translated: CASSFSPAANADTQYF.

V is TRBV5-1 and J is TRBJ2-1; D is unclear. There are 12 residues in the CDR3. Germline CDR1 reads SGHRS; CDR2 reads YFSETQ. The germline V and J ends were trimmed by 5 bases and 8 bases, with 11 bases remaining between them. This chain's CDR3 is CASSPNLDEQFF. The DNA for the CDR3 is TGCGCCAGCAGTCCCAACCTAGATGAGCAGTTCTTC.

The V gene is TRBV6-8, the J gene TRBJ2-7, with unresolved D. With 5 bases removed from V and 2 bases from J, the gap between germline ends came to 16 bases. Germline V lookup: CDR1 MNHGY, CDR2 SAAAGT. This CDR3 is built from 15 residues. The CDR3 spells CASSRAVVSAYEQYF. CDR3 sequence (DNA): TGTGCCAGCAGTCGGGCTGTCGTCAGCGCCTACGAGCAGTACTTC.

This chain connects TRBV21-1 to TRBJ2-5. TRBV21-1 has pseudogene status. The CDR3 length is 15 residues. The CDR3 sequence is CASSNRPLGQETQYF. The CDR3 DNA follows: TGTGCCAGCAGCAATCGACCATTGGGCCAAGAGACCCAGTACTTC.

Remarks on this clone: The same CDR3 is also encoded by other DNA sequences in this sample. The chain links TRBV5-1 to TRBJ1-1, with 7 bases matching TRBD1. The V segment lost 4 bases and the J segment 1 base; nucleotides outside the gene matches: 4. The CDR3 has 14 residues. Germline CDR1 is SGHRS and CDR2 is YFSETQ. The CDR3 spells CASSRGTANTEAFF. The CDR3 DNA reads TGCGCCAGCAGCCGGGGGACAGCGAACACTGAAGCTTTCTTT.

The chain has TRBV15 and TRBJ2-1; 10 positions match TRBD2. Germline lookup yields CDR1 LNHNV and CDR2 YYDKDF (reference sequence). V lost 8 bases, J lost 2 bases, and 9 bases stayed unmatched. This CDR3 is built from 16 residues. CDR3 region: CATGGLGTSAYNEQFF. Written as DNA, the CDR3 is TGTGCCACCGGGGGCTTAGGGACTAGCGCCTACAATGAGCAGTTCTTC.

The rearrangement links TRBV14 to TRBJ2-1; 7 bases line up with TRBD2. Germline trimming cut 2 bases from V and 0 bases from J; bases unmatched to any gene: 7. The CDR3 has 17 amino acids. Germline lookup yields CDR1 SGHDN and CDR2 FVKESK. The DNA for the CDR3 is TGTGCCAGCAGCCAAATCGAGGGCGGGAGCTCCTACAATGAGCAGTTCTTC. Residues: CASSQIEGGSSYNEQFF.

Concerning this clone itself: A read error may be the cause here, since a much bigger clone is one base away. Other DNA sequences in this sample translate to the same CDR3. The chain links TRBV5-1 to TRBJ1-1; no definite D call. Trimming cost V 0 bases and J 1 base, with 4 bases left between them. Germline values: CDR1 SGHRS, CDR2 YFSETQ. CDR3 length: 13 residues. This CDR3 reads CASSLDANTEAFF. The CDR3 DNA is TGCGCCAGCAGCTTGGACGCGAACACTGAAGCTTTCTTT.